These T cell receptor beta chains were read from a single sample in a study of vaccination effects on CD4 cells after COVID-19. Their specific antigens are unknown. TCRdb's table, derived via immunoSEQ multiplex PCR, lists solely in-frame clones and lacks some. The table lists around 63,000 clones, 70% to 85% of them singletons, with 3.7% in the top ten. Specimen: CD4+ T cells from PBMCs cultured with HCoV-OC43 spike peptides, collected before COVID-19 vaccination. The receptor source for this set is a human donor who received a COVID-19 vaccine. CDR3s include the opening cysteine and the closing phenylalanine or tryptophan. A D gene is named only where the DNA matches it firmly. Size is stated for part of the rows, as once, few or many counts, or as a class when the clone is expanded.

-,TRBJ2-5,-,TRBV2,CASVTSQGETQYF,TGTGCCAGTGTCACTAGCCAGGGAGAGACCCAGTACTTC
-,TRBJ1-6,-,TRBV28,CASSSPLGARGPVNSPLHF,TGTGCCAGCAGTTCTCCCCTAGGGGCCCGGGGGCCCGTTAATTCACCCCTCCACTTT
-,TRBJ1-5,-,TRBV10-2,CASTDSSYQPQHF,TGCGCCAGCACGGATTCCTCTTATCAGCCCCAGCATTTT
-,TRBJ2-1,-,TRBV6-5,CASARVGPYNEQFF,TGTGCCAGCGCCCGGGTAGGGCCCTACAATGAGCAGTTCTTC
TRBD1,TRBJ1-1,few,TRBV6-6,CASSFQGADEAFF,TGTGCCAGCAGTTTTCAGGGGGCTGATGAAGCTTTCTTT
-,TRBJ2-3,-,TRBV6-5,CASSSSLRSTDTQYF,TGTGCCAGCAGTTCCTCTCTCCGAAGCACAGATACGCAGTATTTT
-,TRBJ2-2,few,TRBV5-1,CASSSDRLGGELFF,TGCGCCAGCAGCTCTGACAGGTTGGGCGGGGAGCTGTTTTTT
TRBD1,TRBJ1-4,-,TRBV4-3,CASSQDTTGFGEKLFF,TGCGCCAGCAGCCAAGACACGACAGGGTTCGGTGAAAAACTGTTTTTT
-,TRBJ2-1,-,TRBV5-1,CASLLGGGFNEQFF,TGCGCCAGCCTCCTAGGGGGGGGGTTCAATGAGCAGTTCTTC
-,TRBJ1-4,-,TRBV9,CASSVALGQDEKLFF,TGTGCCAGCAGCGTAGCCCTGGGCCAGGATGAAAAACTGTTTTTT
TRBD1,TRBJ2-1,-,TRBV10-3,CAISESGDRVNEQFF,TGTGCCATCAGTGAGTCAGGGGACAGGGTCAATGAGCAGTTCTTC
TRBD2,TRBJ2-1,-,TRBV9,CASSVAGGGYNEQFF,TGTGCCAGCAGCGTCGCGGGGGGCGGGTACAATGAGCAGTTCTTC
TRBD1,TRBJ1-2,-,TRBV27,CASREGAGYGYTF,TGTGCCAGCAGGGAGGGGGCTGGCTATGGCTACACCTTC
TRBD1,TRBJ1-6,-,TRBV3-1/TRBV3-2,CASSRRGGISPLHF,TGTGCCAGCAGCAGAAGAGGGGGCATTTCACCCCTCCACTTT
TRBD1,TRBJ2-2,-,TRBV19,CASSIGDRNTGELFF,TGTGCCAGTAGTATAGGGGACAGAAACACCGGGGAGCTGTTTTTT
TRBD1,TRBJ2-2,-,TRBV19,CASRLRDRESPGELFF,TGTGCCAGTAGACTCCGGGACAGGGAATCGCCCGGGGAGCTGTTTTTT
TRBD2,TRBJ2-5,-,TRBV5-1,CASSFSPAGGPGETQYF,TGCGCCAGCAGCTTTTCTCCAGCGGGGGGGCCTGGAGAGACCCAGTACTTC
-,TRBJ2-2,-,TRBV6-1,CASIPDRTNTGELFF,TGTGCCAGCATTCCTGACAGGACGAACACCGGGGAGCTGTTTTTT
TRBD2,TRBJ2-3,few,TRBV7-2,CASSWLAGEVGTQYF,TGTGCCAGCAGCTGGCTAGCGGGGGAGGTGGGTACGCAGTATTTT
-,TRBJ1-5,-,TRBV6-2/TRBV6-3,CASSFFKNSNQPQHF,TGTGCCAGCAGTTTTTTCAAAAATAGCAATCAGCCCCAGCATTTT
-,TRBJ1-4,-,TRBV7-9,CAISDRSNEKLFF,TGTGCCATCTCAGACAGGAGTAATGAAAAACTGTTTTTT
TRBD1,TRBJ1-6,-,TRBV28,CASSLEGTGRTPLHF,TGTGCCAGCAGTTTGGAAGGGACAGGGAGGACACCCCTCCACTTT
-,TRBJ2-2,-,TRBV19,CASLRVANTGELFF,TGTGCCAGCCTCAGGGTCGCGAACACCGGGGAGCTGTTTTTT
-,TRBJ1-5,few,TRBV19,CASSMRTQPQHF,TGTGCCAGTAGTATGCGAACCCAGCCCCAGCATTTT
TRBD1,TRBJ2-1,-,TRBV5-1,CASSSGTGLYNEQFF,TGCGCCAGCAGCTCCGGGACAGGACTCTACAATGAGCAGTTCTTC
-,TRBJ2-3,-,TRBV9,CASSVEQGKDTQYF,TGTGCCAGCAGCGTGGAACAGGGAAAAGATACGCAGTATTTT
TRBD1,TRBJ1-1,-,TRBV2,CASSKQGGLNTEAFF,TGTGCCAGCAGTAAACAGGGGGGCCTGAACACTGAAGCTTTCTTT
-,TRBJ1-1,-,TRBV6-5,CASRNGRQSTEAFF,TGTGCCAGCAGGAACGGGAGACAGAGCACTGAAGCTTTCTTT
-,TRBJ2-5,-,TRBV12-5,CASGLDTRLTQETQYF,TGTGCTAGTGGTTTGGACACGCGACTGACACAAGAGACCCAGTACTTC
-,TRBJ1-6,once,TRBV30,CAWTGQGPYNSPLHF,TGTGCCTGGACTGGTCAGGGACCCTATAATTCACCCCTCCACTTT
TRBD1,TRBJ2-1,-,TRBV29-1,CSIAQRWTGANEQFF,TGCAGCATCGCCCAGCGATGGACAGGCGCCAATGAGCAGTTCTTC
TRBD1,TRBJ1-2,-,TRBV7-8,CASSQGVGGTNYGYTF,TGTGCCAGCAGCCAGGGGGTCGGGGGGACTAACTATGGCTACACCTTC
-,TRBJ2-6,few,TRBV5-4,CASSPGLSGANVLTF,TGTGCCAGCAGCCCGGGACTCTCTGGGGCCAACGTCCTGACTTTC
TRBD1,TRBJ2-5,-,TRBV5-6,CASSGPKGGGETQYF,TGTGCCAGCAGCGGACCCAAAGGGGGCGGCGAGACCCAGTACTTC
-,TRBJ1-4,-,TRBV9,CASRRGGFPATNEKLFF,TGTGCCAGCAGGCGGGGTGGTTTTCCCGCAACTAATGAAAAACTGTTTTTT
TRBD1,TRBJ2-5,-,TRBV7-2,CASSLVAGGMKETQYF,TGTGCCAGCAGCTTAGTAGCAGGGGGAATGAAGGAGACCCAGTACTTC
-,TRBJ1-5,-,TRBV6-2/TRBV6-3,CASSYHDRDNQPQHF,TGTGCCAGCAGTTATCATGACAGAGACAATCAGCCCCAGCATTTT
-,TRBJ1-2,-,TRBV29-1,CSVSSGSGYTF,TGCAGCGTTTCATCAGGGAGTGGCTACACCTTC
TRBD1,TRBJ2-1,-,TRBV30,CAWRVRDRAYNEQFF,TGTGCCTGGAGGGTCCGGGACAGGGCATACAATGAGCAGTTCTTC
-,TRBJ1-1,-,TRBV6-6,CASTGRENTEAFF,TGTGCCAGCACCGGGAGGGAGAATACTGAAGCTTTCTTT
TRBD2,TRBJ2-5,-,TRBV7-2,CASSDQRGRMETQYF,TGTGCCAGCAGTGACCAGCGGGGGCGTATGGAGACCCAGTACTTC
TRBD1,TRBJ2-2,-,TRBV24-1,CATSGLSAGGTGELFF,TGTGCCACCAGTGGCCTCTCGGCAGGGGGCACCGGGGAGCTGTTTTTT
-,TRBJ1-2,-,TRBV2,CASSPQGVDGYTF,TGTGCCAGCAGCCCGCAGGGTGTAGATGGCTACACCTTC
TRBD2,TRBJ2-1,few,TRBV7-2,CASTPRRGGYNEQFF,TGTGCCAGCACCCCACGGCGGGGGGGGTACAATGAGCAGTTCTTC
TRBD1,TRBJ1-1,-,TRBV4-1,CASSPLRTGGNTEAFF,TGCGCCAGCAGCCCCCTTAGGACAGGGGGGAACACTGAAGCTTTCTTT
-,TRBJ1-2,-,TRBV3-1/TRBV3-2,CASSQDRAGMGNYGYTF,TGTGCCAGCAGCCAAGATAGGGCAGGGATGGGGAACTATGGCTACACCTTC
-,TRBJ1-3,-,TRBV30,CAWSVPPRGNTIYF,TGTGCCTGGAGTGTACCCCCTCGTGGAAACACCATATATTTT
-,TRBJ1-5,few,TRBV2,CASRYSNQPQHF,TGTGCCAGCAGGTATAGCAATCAGCCCCAGCATTTT
-,TRBJ2-3,-,TRBV10-2,CASMRTTDTQYF,TGCGCCAGCATGAGAACCACAGATACGCAGTATTTT
-,TRBJ2-5,-,TRBV5-1,CASSLGQQETQYF,TGCGCCAGCAGCTTAGGCCAGCAAGAGACCCAGTACTTC